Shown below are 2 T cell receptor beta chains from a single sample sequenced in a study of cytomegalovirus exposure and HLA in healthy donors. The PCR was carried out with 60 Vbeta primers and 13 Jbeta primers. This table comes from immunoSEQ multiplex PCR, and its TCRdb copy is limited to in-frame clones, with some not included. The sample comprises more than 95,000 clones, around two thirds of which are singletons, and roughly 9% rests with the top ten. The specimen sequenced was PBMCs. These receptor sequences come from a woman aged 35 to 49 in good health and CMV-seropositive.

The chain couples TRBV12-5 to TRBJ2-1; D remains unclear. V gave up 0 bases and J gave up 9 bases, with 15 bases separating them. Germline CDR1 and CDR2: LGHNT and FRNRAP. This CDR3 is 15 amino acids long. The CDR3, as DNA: TGTGCTAGTGGTTTGGTCCAGGCAGAAGTCAGTGAGCAGTTCTTC. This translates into CASGLVQAEVSEQFF.

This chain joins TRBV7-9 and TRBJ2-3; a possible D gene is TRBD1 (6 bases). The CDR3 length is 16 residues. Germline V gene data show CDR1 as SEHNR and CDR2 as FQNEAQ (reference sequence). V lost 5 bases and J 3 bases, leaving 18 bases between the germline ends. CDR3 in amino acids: CASSPIGRTVTDTQYF. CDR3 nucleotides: TGTGCCAGCAGCCCGATTGGCAGGACAGTAACAGATACGCAGTATTTT.